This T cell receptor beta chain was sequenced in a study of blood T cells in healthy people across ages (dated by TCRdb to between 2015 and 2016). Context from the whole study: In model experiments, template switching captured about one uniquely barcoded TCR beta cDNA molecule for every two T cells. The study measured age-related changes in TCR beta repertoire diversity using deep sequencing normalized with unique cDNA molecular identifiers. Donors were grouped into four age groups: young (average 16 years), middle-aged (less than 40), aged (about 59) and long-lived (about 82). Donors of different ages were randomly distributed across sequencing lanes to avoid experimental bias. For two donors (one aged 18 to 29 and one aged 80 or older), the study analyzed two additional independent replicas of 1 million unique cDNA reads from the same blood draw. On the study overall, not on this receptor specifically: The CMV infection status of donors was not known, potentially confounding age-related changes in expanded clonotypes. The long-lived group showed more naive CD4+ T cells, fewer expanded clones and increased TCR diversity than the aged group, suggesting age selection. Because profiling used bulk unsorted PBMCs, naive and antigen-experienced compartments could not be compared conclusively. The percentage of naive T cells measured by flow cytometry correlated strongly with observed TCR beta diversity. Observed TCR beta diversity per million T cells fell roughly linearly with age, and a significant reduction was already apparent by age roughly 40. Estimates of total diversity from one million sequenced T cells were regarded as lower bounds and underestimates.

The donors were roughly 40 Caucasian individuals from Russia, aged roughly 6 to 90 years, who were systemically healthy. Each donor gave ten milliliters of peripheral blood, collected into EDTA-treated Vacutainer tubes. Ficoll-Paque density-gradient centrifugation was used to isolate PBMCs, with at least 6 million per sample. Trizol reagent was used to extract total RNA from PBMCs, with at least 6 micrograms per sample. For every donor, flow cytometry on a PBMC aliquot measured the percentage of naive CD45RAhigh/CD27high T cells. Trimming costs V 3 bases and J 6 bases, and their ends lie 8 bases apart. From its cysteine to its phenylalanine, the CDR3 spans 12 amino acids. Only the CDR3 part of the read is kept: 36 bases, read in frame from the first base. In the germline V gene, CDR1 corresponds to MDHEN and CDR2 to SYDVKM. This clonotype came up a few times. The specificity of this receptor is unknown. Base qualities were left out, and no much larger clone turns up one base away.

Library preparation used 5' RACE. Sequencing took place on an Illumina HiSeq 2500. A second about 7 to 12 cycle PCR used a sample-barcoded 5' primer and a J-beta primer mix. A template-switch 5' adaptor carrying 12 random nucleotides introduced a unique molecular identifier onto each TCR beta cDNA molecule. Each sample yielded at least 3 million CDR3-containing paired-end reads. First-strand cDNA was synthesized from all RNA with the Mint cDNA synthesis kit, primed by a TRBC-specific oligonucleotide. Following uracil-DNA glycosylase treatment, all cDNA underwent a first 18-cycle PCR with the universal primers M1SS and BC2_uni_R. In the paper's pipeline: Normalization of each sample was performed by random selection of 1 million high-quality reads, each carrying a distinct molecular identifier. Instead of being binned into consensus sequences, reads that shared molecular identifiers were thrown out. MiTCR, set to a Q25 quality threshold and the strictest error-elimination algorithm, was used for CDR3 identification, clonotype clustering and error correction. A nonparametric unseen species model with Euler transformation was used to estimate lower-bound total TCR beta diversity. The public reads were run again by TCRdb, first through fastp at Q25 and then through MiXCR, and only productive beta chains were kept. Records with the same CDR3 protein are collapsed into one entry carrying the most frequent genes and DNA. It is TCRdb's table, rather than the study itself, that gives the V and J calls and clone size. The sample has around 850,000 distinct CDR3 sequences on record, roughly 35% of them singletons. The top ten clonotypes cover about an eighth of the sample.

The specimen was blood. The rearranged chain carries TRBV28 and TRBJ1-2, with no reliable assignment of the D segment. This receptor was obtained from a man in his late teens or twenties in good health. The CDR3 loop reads CASSLGKDGYTF. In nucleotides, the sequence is TGTGCCAGCAGTTTGGGGAAGGATGGCTACACCTTC.